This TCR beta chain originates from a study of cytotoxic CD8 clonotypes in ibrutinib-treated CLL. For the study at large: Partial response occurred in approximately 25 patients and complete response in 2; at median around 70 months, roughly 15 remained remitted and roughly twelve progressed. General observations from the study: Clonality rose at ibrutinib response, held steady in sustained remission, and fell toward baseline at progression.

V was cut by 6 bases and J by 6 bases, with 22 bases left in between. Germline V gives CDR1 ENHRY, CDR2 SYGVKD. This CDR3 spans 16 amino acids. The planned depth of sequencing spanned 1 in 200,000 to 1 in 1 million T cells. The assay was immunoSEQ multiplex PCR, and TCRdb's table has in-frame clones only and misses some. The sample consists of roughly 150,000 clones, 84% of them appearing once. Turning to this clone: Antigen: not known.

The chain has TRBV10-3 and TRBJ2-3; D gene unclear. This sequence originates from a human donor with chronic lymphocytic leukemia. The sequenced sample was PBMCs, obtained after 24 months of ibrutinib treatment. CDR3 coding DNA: TGTGCCATCAGCCCGAACGGTGGAAGAAATGGGGATACGCAGTATTTT. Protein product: CAISPNGGRNGDTQYF.